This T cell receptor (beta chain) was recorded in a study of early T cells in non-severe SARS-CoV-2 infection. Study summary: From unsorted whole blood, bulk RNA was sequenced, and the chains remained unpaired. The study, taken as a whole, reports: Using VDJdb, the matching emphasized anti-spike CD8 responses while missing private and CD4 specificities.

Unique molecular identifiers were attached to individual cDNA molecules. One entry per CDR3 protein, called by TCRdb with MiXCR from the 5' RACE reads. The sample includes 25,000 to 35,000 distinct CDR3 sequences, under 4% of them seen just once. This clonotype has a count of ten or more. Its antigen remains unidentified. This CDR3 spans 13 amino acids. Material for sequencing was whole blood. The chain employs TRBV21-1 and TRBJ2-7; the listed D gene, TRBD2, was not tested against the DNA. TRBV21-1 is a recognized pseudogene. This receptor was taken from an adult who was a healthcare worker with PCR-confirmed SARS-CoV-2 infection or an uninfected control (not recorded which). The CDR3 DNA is TGTGCCAGCAGCAGGGGACTGACCTACGAGCAGTACTTC. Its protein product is CASSRGLTYEQYF.